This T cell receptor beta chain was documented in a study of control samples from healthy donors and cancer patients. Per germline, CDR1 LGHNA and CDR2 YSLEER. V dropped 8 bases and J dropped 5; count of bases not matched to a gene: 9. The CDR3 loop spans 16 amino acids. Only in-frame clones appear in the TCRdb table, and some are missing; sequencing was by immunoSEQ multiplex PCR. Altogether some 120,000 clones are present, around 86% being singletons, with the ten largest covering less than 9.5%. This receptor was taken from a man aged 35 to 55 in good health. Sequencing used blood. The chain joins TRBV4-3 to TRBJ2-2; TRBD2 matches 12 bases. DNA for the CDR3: TGCGCCAGCTGCCCGGGGCTAGCGGGGGGGACCGGGGAGCTGTTTTTT. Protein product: CASCPGLAGGTGELFF.